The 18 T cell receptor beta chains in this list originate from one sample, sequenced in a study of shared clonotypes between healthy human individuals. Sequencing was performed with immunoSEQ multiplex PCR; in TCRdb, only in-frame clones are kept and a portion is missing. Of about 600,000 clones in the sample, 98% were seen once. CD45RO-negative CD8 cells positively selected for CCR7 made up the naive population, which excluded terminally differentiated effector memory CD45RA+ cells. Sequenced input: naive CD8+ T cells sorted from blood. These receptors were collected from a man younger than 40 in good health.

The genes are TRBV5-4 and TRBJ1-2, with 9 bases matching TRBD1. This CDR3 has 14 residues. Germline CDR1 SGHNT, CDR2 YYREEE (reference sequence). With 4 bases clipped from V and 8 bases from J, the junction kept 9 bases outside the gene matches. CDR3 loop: CASSPPGTGYGYTF. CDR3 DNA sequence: TGTGCCAGCAGCCCCCCCGGGACAGGGTACGGCTACACCTTC.

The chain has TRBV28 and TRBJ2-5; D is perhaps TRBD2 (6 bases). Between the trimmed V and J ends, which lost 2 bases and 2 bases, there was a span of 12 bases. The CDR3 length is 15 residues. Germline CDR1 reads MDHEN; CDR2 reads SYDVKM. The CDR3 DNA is TGTGCCAGCAGTTTAATAGTTGCGGGACAAGAGACCCAGTACTTC. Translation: CASSLIVAGQETQYF.

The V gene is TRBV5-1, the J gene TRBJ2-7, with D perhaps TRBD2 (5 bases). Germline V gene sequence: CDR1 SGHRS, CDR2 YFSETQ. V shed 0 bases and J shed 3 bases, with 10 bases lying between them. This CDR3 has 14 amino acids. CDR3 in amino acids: CASSLADYNYEQYF. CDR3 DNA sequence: TGCGCCAGCAGCTTGGCCGACTACAACTACGAGCAGTACTTC.

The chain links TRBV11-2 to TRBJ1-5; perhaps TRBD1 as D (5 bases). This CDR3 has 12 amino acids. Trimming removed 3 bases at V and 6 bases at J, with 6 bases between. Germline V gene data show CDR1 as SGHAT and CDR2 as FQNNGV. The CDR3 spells CASSLGGQPQHF. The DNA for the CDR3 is TGTGCCAGCAGCTTGGGGGGTCAGCCCCAGCATTTT.

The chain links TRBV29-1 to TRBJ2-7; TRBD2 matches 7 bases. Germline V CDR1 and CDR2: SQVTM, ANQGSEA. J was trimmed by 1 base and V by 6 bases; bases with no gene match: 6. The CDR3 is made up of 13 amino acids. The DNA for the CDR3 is TGCAGCGTAGCGGGACTACCGTCCTACGAGCAGTACTTC. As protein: CSVAGLPSYEQYF.

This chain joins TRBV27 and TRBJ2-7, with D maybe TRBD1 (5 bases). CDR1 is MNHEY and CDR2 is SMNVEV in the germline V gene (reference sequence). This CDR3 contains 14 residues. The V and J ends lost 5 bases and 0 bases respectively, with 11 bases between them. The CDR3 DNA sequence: TGTGCCAGCAGTAGACAGACTCGCTCCTACGAGCAGTACTTC. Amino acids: CASSRQTRSYEQYF.

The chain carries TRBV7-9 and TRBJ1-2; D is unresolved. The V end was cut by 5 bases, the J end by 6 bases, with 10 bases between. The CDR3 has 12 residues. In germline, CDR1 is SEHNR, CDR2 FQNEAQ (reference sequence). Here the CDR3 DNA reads TGTGCCAGCAGCCCCAAGAGGGATGGCTACACCTTC. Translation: CASSPKRDGYTF.

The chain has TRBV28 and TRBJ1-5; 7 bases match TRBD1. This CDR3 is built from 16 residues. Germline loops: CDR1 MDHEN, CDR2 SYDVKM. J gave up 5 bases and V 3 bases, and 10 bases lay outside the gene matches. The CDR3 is CASSFRHRQGYQPQHF. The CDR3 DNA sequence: TGTGCCAGCAGTTTTCGGCACAGACAGGGTTATCAGCCCCAGCATTTT.

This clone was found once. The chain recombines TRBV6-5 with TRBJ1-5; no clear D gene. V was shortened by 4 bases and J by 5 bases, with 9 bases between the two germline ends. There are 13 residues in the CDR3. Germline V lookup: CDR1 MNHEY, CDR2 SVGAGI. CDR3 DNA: TGTGCCAGCAGTTTCGGTGCGGATCAGCCCCAGCATTTT. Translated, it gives CASSFGADQPQHF.

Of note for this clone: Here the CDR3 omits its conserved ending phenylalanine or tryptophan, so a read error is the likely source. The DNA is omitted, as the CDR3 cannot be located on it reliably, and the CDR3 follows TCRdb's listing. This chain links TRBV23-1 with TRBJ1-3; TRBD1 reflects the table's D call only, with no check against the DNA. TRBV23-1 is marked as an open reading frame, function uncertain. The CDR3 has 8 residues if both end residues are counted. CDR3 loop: CASSRTRM.

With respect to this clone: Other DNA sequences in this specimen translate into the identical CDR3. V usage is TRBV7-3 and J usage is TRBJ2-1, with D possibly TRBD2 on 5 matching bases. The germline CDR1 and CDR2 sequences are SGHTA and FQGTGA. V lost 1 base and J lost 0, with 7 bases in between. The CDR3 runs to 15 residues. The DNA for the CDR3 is TGTGCCAGCAGCTTAATGGGGAGCTCCTACAATGAGCAGTTCTTC. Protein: CASSLMGSSYNEQFF.

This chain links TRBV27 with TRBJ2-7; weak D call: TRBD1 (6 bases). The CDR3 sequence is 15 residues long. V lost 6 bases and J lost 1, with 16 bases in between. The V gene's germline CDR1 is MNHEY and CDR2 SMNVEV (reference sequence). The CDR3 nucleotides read TGTGCCAGCAGACATGCTGCAGGGGTGTCCTACGAGCAGTACTTC. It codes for CASRHAAGVSYEQYF.

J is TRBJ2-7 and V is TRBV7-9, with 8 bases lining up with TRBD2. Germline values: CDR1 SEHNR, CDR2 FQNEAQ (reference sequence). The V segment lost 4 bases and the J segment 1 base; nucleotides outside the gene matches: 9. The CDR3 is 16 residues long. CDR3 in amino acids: CASSYDSGIRSYEQYF. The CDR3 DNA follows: TGTGCCAGCAGCTACGATAGCGGGATAAGGTCCTACGAGCAGTACTTC.

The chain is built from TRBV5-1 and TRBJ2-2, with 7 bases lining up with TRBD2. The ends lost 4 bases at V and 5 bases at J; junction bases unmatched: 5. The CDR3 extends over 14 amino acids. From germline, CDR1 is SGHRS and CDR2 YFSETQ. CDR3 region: CASSGGTITGELFF. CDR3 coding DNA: TGCGCCAGCAGCGGAGGGACTATAACCGGGGAGCTGTTTTTT. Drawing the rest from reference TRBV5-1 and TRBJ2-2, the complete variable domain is KAGVTQTPRYLIKTRGQQVTLSCSPISGHRSVSWYQQTPGQGLQFLFEYFSETQRNKGNFPGRFSGRQFSNSRSEMNVSTLELGDSALYLCASSGGTITGELFFGEGSRLTVL.

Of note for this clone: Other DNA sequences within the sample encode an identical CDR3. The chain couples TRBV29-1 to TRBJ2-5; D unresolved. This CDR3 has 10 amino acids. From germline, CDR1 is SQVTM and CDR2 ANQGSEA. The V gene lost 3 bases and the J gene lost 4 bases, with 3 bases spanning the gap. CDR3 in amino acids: CSVEGETQYF. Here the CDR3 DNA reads TGCAGCGTTGAGGGAGAGACCCAGTACTTC.

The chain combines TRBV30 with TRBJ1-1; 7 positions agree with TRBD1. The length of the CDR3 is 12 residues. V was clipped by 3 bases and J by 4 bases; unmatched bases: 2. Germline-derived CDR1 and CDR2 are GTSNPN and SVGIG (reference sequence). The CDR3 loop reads CAWRHRGTEAFF. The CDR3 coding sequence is TGTGCCTGGAGACACAGGGGCACTGAAGCTTTCTTT.

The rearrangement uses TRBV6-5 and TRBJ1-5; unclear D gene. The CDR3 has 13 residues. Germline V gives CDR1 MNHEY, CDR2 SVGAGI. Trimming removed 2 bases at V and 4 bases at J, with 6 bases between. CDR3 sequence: CASSYAPNQPQHF. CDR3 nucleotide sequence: TGTGCCAGCAGTTACGCCCCTAATCAGCCCCAGCATTTT.

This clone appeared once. The CDR3 reads CASSTYRGGPYEQYF. The CDR3, as DNA: TGTGCCAGCAGCACCTACAGGGGCGGCCCCTACGAGCAGTACTTC. The V and J genes are TRBV7-2 and TRBJ2-7; 7 bases fit TRBD1. Unmatched junction bases numbered 9, after V lost 5 bases and J lost 2 bases. From germline, CDR1 is SGHTA and CDR2 FQGNSA. CDR3 size: 15 residues.